This record covers a single T cell receptor beta chain. Its antigen remains unknown. Through a sample-barcoded 5' primer and a J-beta primer mix, a second PCR was run for 7 to 11 cycles. MiXCR, run by TCRdb on the 5' RACE reads, gives a single entry per CDR3 protein. Among over a million distinct CDR3 sequences listed, about 23% were seen once. The data were obtained in a study of blood T cells in healthy people across ages. Study-wide points: Researchers judged that diversity estimates from one million T cells fell short of true values.

CDR1 and CDR2 from the germline V gene are PRHDT and FYEKMQ (reference sequence). The CDR3 spans 15 residues. The sample was also linked to a second study, of T cells of mothers and their children. This second study says: Sample barcodes plus 2-4 random nucleotides came from the M1S primer. In each mother, TCR beta CDR3 reads exceeded 8.5 million; in each child, they numbered around 3 million. Related pairs of mothers and children showed slightly higher, non-significant overlap versus unrelated pairs.

The receptor was derived from a girl aged 2 to 9 in good health. The genes are TRBV13 and TRBJ2-5; no reliable D call. The DNA end lines up better with TRBJ2-7; the J call may be wrong. Sample: blood. In DNA form, the CDR3 reads TGTGCCAGCAGCTTGAAGTCAGCCAACACCTACGAGCAGTACTTC. Residues: CASSLKSANTYEQYF.